This T cell receptor (beta chain) was retrieved from a study of CD8 T cells in Susac syndrome. With random hexamers, reverse transcription was performed on about 0.5 to 1 ug of RNA. The amplification used immunoSEQ multiplex PCR on TCR beta CDR3; it spanned 54 Vbeta and 13 Jbeta. TCRdb itself ran the immunoSEQ multiplex PCR reads through MiXCR, one entry per CDR3 protein. The sample has 110,000 to 150,000 distinct CDR3 sequences; approximately 96% are singletons. Sequencing targeted TCR beta in T cells from blood (CD8+ and CD4+). Negative isolation yielded CD8+ and CD4+ T cells; FACS enriched TEMRA cells. The CDR3 has 11 amino acids. V was pared by 2 bases and J by 9 bases, with 5 bases between. CDR1 and CDR2 from the germline V gene are ENHRY and SYGVKD.

The source of this sequence is a human donor with Susac syndrome. The V gene is TRBV10-3, the J gene TRBJ2-1; possible D gene TRBD2, 5 bases. The sequenced sample was CD4+ T cells from PBMCs. The CDR3 region is CAISEGGEQFF. CDR3 DNA sequence: TGTGCCATCAGTGAGGGAGGTGAGCAGTTCTTC.